Below, one TCR beta chain is given with its context. Its matching antigen is unknown. These data originate in a study of T cells after yellow fever vaccination. Study-level findings and limits: The booster saw the reappearance of most primary-vaccination clones (approximately 97% CD4, about 88% CD8). The secondary T-cell response peaked on day 5, not day 15, but was weaker.

V lost 2 bases, J lost 5 bases, and 17 bases stayed unmatched. Germline lookup yields CDR1 MNHEY and CDR2 SVGEGT. CDR3 length: 18 residues. Conversion of TCR transcripts into cDNA relied on 5'RACE template switching, which added a universal primer site and UMIs. TCRdb analysed the 5' RACE reads with MiXCR anew, one entry per CDR3 protein. The repertoire holds some 300,000 distinct CDR3 sequences, with 7.5% to 9% as singletons. The gene calls are TRBV6-2 or TRBV6-3 and TRBJ1-1, with 7 bases aligning to TRBD1. This TCR was sampled from a man aged 18 to 35 who received the YFV17D yellow fever vaccine. The material sequenced was CD4+ T cells sorted from PBMCs, taken 5 days after the yellow fever booster vaccination. The CDR3 here is CASSYKSGFGSRGTEAFF. In nucleotides, the CDR3 is TGTGCCAGCAGTTACAAGTCCGGGTTCGGGAGCAGGGGGACTGAAGCTTTCTTT.